The 32 T cell receptor beta chains below come from one sample, sequenced in a study of CD4 T cells in relation to SARS-CoV-2 and coronaviruses. Generated by immunoSEQ multiplex PCR, the TCRdb table keeps only in-frame clones and is missing some. The sample gives some 60,000 clones, just over 90% of which show up once; about 0.4% is in the top ten. The sample was naive CD4+ T cells from PBMCs. Stated subset: naive CD4+ T cells isolated by negative enrichment. The source is an adult with COVID-19.

The chain joins TRBV30 to TRBJ2-3; TRBD1 might be the D (6 bases). V dropped 3 bases and J dropped 2 bases, with 9 bases sitting between them. This CDR3 comprises 13 residues. Germline CDR1 reads GTSNPN; CDR2 reads SVGIG (reference sequence). DNA of the CDR3: TGTGCCTGGAGCTACAGGGACACAGATACGCAGTATTTT. Amino acid sequence: CAWSYRDTDTQYF.

V is TRBV10-3 and J is TRBJ2-7, with D perhaps matching TRBD1 (6 bases). CDR1 is ENHRY and CDR2 is SYGVKD in the germline V gene. Trimming stripped 6 bases from V and 2 bases from J, with 8 bases between. CDR3 length equals 12 residues. The CDR3 region has the DNA TGTGCCATCAGGGACAGCCCCTACGAGCAGTACTTC. Its translation is CAIRDSPYEQYF.

The chain carries TRBV19 and TRBJ2-2, with a tentative D call TRBD2 (6 bases). Looked up from germline, CDR1 is LNHDA and CDR2 is SQIVND (reference sequence). Trimming took off 0 bases at V and 8 bases at J, with 25 bases between the two ends. The CDR3 loop spans 19 amino acids. CDR3 coding DNA: TGTGCCAGTAGTATAGAGGGGTGGAGAGGGACGACCGCGGGAGGGGAGCTGTTTTTT. Translating gives CASSIEGWRGTTAGGELFF.

J is TRBJ2-1 and V is TRBV19; D is unresolved. Germline lookup yields CDR1 LNHDA and CDR2 SQIVND (reference sequence). V was clipped by 6 bases and J by 5 bases, with 5 bases between them. The CDR3 runs 11 residues. CDR3: CASRANNEQFF. The CDR3 region has the DNA TGTGCCAGTAGGGCAAACAATGAGCAGTTCTTC.

This chain uses TRBV20-1 with TRBJ2-5, with D possibly TRBD2 on 5 matching bases. V was shortened by 7 bases and J by 2 bases, with 8 bases between the two germline ends. Germline V gives CDR1 DFQATT, CDR2 SNEGSKA (reference sequence). The CDR3 runs 11 residues. The CDR3 sequence: CSGTGQETQYF. CDR3 bases: TGCAGTGGAACGGGACAAGAGACCCAGTACTTC.

V gene TRBV3-1 (or the pseudogene TRBV3-2) combines with J gene TRBJ2-7, with D tentatively TRBD2 (7 bases). This CDR3 contains 13 residues. Deletions cut 5 bases from V and 6 bases from J, with 14 bases between. Germline V gene sequence: CDR1 LGHDT, CDR2 YNNKEL (reference sequence). CDR3 residues: CASSDLGGAEQYF. CDR3 in DNA: TGTGCCAGCAGCGACCTTGGGGGGGCCGAGCAGTACTTC.

V usage is TRBV7-9 and J usage is TRBJ1-1; D is unresolved. The CDR3 totals 17 residues. V was shortened by 0 bases and J by 5 bases, with 19 bases between the two germline ends. Germline loops: CDR1 SEHNR, CDR2 FQNEAQ (reference sequence). The CDR3 sequence: CASSLALGLTVATEAFF. The CDR3 DNA sequence: TGTGCCAGCAGCTTAGCGCTCGGATTAACGGTTGCGACTGAAGCTTTCTTT.

This chain uses TRBV6-4 with TRBJ1-2; 8 bases line up with TRBD1. The CDR3 length is 14 residues. CDR1 is MRHNA and CDR2 is SNTAGT in the germline V gene. The V gene end was trimmed by 6 bases and the J gene end by 8 bases; junction bases not matched to a gene: 11. For the CDR3, the DNA is TGTGCCAGCAGGAGTTATCAGGGGGCGGGAGGCTACACCTTC. Its translation: CASRSYQGAGGYTF.

This chain links TRBV18 with TRBJ2-5; tentative D call: TRBD2 (6 bases). The CDR3 spans 15 residues. The germline gives CDR1 KGHSH, CDR2 LQKENI. Deletions cut 3 bases from V and 4 bases from J, with 15 bases between. CDR3 DNA: TGTGCCAGCTCACCCCAAAGGATGGGAGGAGAGACCCAGTACTTC. Protein product: CASSPQRMGGETQYF.

V gene TRBV18 combines with J gene TRBJ2-6; D is uncertain. V was pared by 1 base and J by 0 bases, with 13 bases between. CDR3 length equals 18 residues. Germline V gene sequence: CDR1 KGHSH, CDR2 LQKENI. The CDR3 loop reads CASSPLRAENSGANVLTF. The CDR3 DNA sequence: TGTGCCAGCTCACCACTTCGGGCGGAGAACTCTGGGGCCAACGTCCTGACTTTC.

In this sample, this clone turned up once. The V and J genes are TRBV21-1 and TRBJ2-5. TRBV21-1 counts as a pseudogene. CDR3 length: 14 residues. CDR3 protein: CASSKRGRPETQYF. In DNA form, the CDR3 reads TGTGCCAGCAGCAAACGGGGGCGCCCAGAGACCCAGTACTTC.

The V call is TRBV7-3, the J call TRBJ2-5, with 13 bases that match TRBD2. CDR1 and CDR2 (germline): SGHTA, FQGTGA. The CDR3 extends over 16 amino acids. The junction had 8 bases not matched to a gene; V was cut back by 5 bases and J by 5 bases. The CDR3 spells CASSPGTSGIMETQYF. In DNA form, the CDR3 reads TGTGCCAGCAGCCCCGGGACTAGCGGGATTATGGAGACCCAGTACTTC.

A few counts support this clone. The chain has TRBV4-2 and TRBJ2-1; TRBD2 matches 11 bases. The CDR3 sequence is 20 residues long. Germline CDR1 LGHNA, CDR2 YNFKEQ. J lost 1 base, V lost 0 bases, and 11 bases had no gene match. The DNA for the CDR3 is TGTGCCAGCAGCCAAGACAGGGGGTTTAGCGGGAGGGTGTCCTACAATGAGCAGTTCTTC. As protein: CASSQDRGFSGRVSYNEQFF.

CDR3 bases: TGTGCCAGTAGTATCCCAGGTAGGAGGGATCAGCCCCAGCATTTT. Translating gives CASSIPGRRDQPQHF. The rearrangement links TRBV19 to TRBJ1-5; D ambiguous. The CDR3 has 15 residues. V was pared by 3 bases and J by 5 bases, with 14 bases between. From germline, CDR1 is LNHDA and CDR2 SQIVND (reference sequence).

V usage is TRBV19 and J usage is TRBJ2-1; D is undetermined. V was clipped by 3 bases and J by 10 bases, with 10 bases between them. Germline V gives CDR1 LNHDA, CDR2 SQIVND (reference sequence). This CDR3 comprises 12 residues. In DNA, the CDR3 is TGTGCCAGTAGTATGAGATACACAGAGCAGTTCTTC. It encodes CASSMRYTEQFF. The variable domain in full, completed from reference TRBV19 and TRBJ2-1, reads DGGITQSPKYLFRKEGQNVTLSCEQNLNHDAMYWYRQDPGQGLRLIYYSQIVNDFQKGDIAEGYSVSREKKESFPLTVTSAQKNPTAFYLCASSMRYTEQFFGPGTRLTVL.

This CDR3 is CASSLLNPYTEAFF. The CDR3 DNA follows: TGTGCCAGCAGCTTACTCAACCCGTACACTGAAGCTTTCTTT. The V gene is TRBV7-2, the J gene TRBJ1-1; D uncertain. Trimming cost V 2 bases and J 3 bases, with 10 bases left between them. This CDR3 region has 14 residues. CDR1 and CDR2 (germline): SGHTA, FQGNSA.

This clone was recorded once. This chain links TRBV5-1 with TRBJ2-2; TRBD1 agrees at 9 bases. This CDR3 spans 15 amino acids. In germline, CDR1 is SGHRS, CDR2 YFSETQ. With V trimmed by 3 bases and J by 4 bases, 4 bases remained unmatched. CDR3 bases: TGCGCCAGCAGCTCAAGGACAGGGGCCACCGGGGAGCTGTTTTTT. This translates into CASSSRTGATGELFF.

In its sample, this clone was seen once. The chain employs TRBV19 and TRBJ2-7; 7 bases match TRBD1. The CDR3 covers 12 residues. V lost 4 bases to trimming and J lost 7 bases; unmatched junction nucleotides: 4. The germline gives CDR1 LNHDA, CDR2 SQIVND (reference sequence). CDR3 in DNA: TGTGCCAGTAGTAACGACAGGGAAGAGCAGTACTTC. This translates into CASSNDREEQYF.

V and J are TRBV7-8 and TRBJ1-5; the D is unclear. The CDR3 spans 16 residues. V lost 5 bases to trimming and J lost 3 bases, with 17 bases between them. Germline-derived CDR1 and CDR2 are SGHVS and FQNEAQ. CDR3 residues: CASSLQKGLYNQPQHF. The CDR3 DNA reads TGTGCCAGCAGCCTCCAGAAAGGCCTCTACAATCAGCCCCAGCATTTT. Full variable domain (outside the CDR3, taken from reference TRBV7-8 and TRBJ1-5): GAGVSQSPRYKVAKRGQDVALRCDPISGHVSLFWYQQALGQGPEFLTYFQNEAQLDKSGLPSDRFFAERPEGSVSTLKIQRTQQEDSAVYLCASSLQKGLYNQPQHFGDGTRLSIL.

This sequence joins TRBV6-5 and TRBJ1-6, with D unresolved. Germline V gives CDR1 MNHEY, CDR2 SVGAGI. The V gene lost 8 bases and the J gene lost 10 bases, with 9 bases spanning the gap. The CDR3 extends over 11 amino acids. For the CDR3, the DNA is TGTGCCAGCCGTCGCGGGTCACCCCTCCACTTT. This translates into CASRRGSPLHF.

The V call is TRBV10-3, the J call TRBJ1-1; D gene uncertain. This CDR3 is built from 13 residues. V was pared by 3 bases and J by 5 bases, with 10 bases between. The V gene's germline CDR1 is ENHRY and CDR2 SYGVKD. The CDR3 region is CAISDFSWTEAFF. CDR3 DNA: TGTGCCATCAGTGATTTCTCGTGGACTGAAGCTTTCTTT.

The genes are TRBV5-1 and TRBJ2-7; 8 nucleotides agree with TRBD1. After removal of 4 bases from V and 5 bases from J, the junction contained 8 bases not matched to a gene. The CDR3 spans 14 residues. Germline loops: CDR1 SGHRS, CDR2 YFSETQ. The CDR3 protein is CASSPRTGSNEQYF. CDR3 coding DNA: TGCGCCAGCAGCCCGCGGACAGGGAGCAACGAGCAGTACTTC.

The rearrangement links TRBV2 to TRBJ2-7, with D maybe TRBD1 (5 bases). This CDR3 spans 15 amino acids. The V end was cut by 3 bases, the J end by 4 bases, with 16 bases between. Germline V lookup: CDR1 SNHLY, CDR2 FYNNEI. This chain's CDR3 is CASSEGGALDYEQYF. In nucleotides, the CDR3 is TGTGCCAGCAGTGAGGGTGGGGCCCTAGATTACGAGCAGTACTTC.

Written as DNA, the CDR3 is TGTGCCAGCAGCCAGGGAATAAATTCACCCCTCCACTTT. This encodes CASSQGINSPLHF. The J gene is TRBJ1-6, the V gene TRBV3-1 (or the pseudogene TRBV3-2); no clear D gene. Germline V lookup: CDR1 LGHDT, CDR2 YNNKEL (reference sequence). CDR3 length: 13 amino acids. V was shortened by 3 bases and J by 7 bases, with 7 bases between the two germline ends.

This chain connects TRBV28 to TRBJ2-7; D might be TRBD1 (6 bases). There are 15 residues in the CDR3. Trimming stripped 4 bases from V and 3 bases from J, with 16 bases between. Germline loops: CDR1 MDHEN, CDR2 SYDVKM. DNA of the CDR3: TGTGCCAGCAGTTCTTCCGGGACAAGACTCTACGAGCAGTACTTC. Protein product: CASSSSGTRLYEQYF.

This rearrangement joins TRBV4-1 to TRBJ2-1; 13 bases are shared with TRBD2. Per germline, CDR1 MGHRA and CDR2 YSYEKL. V gave up 0 bases and J gave up 7 bases; unmatched junction bases: 21. This CDR3 is built from 22 residues. CDR3 in amino acids: CASSQDHLTSGRASSLWNEQFF. In DNA form, the CDR3 reads TGCGCCAGCAGCCAAGATCACCTAACTAGCGGGAGGGCCTCGTCTTTGTGGAATGAGCAGTTCTTC.

The chain couples TRBV29-1 to TRBJ2-1; possible D gene TRBD2, 5 bases. V lost 7 bases and J lost 15, with 25 bases in between. The germline gives CDR1 SQVTM, CDR2 ANQGSEA. This CDR3 contains 13 residues. CDR3 sequence (DNA): TGCAGCGCCGAGTTGTCGGGAAGGGCGAATGGGTTCTTC. Protein: CSAELSGRANGFF.

The V call is TRBV5-1, the J call TRBJ2-1; tentative D call: TRBD2 (6 bases). This CDR3 is 16 amino acids long. Trimming stripped 0 bases from V and 0 bases from J, with 10 bases between. CDR1 and CDR2 (germline): SGHRS, YFSETQ. The CDR3 loop is CASSLVAGRSYNEQFF. The CDR3 region has the DNA TGCGCCAGCAGCTTGGTGGCGGGGCGCTCCTACAATGAGCAGTTCTTC.

The V and J genes are TRBV10-3 and TRBJ1-1; D unresolved. The V end lost 4 bases, the J end lost 3 bases, and 9 bases lay between the germline ends. There are 13 residues in the CDR3. Germline V gene data show CDR1 as ENHRY and CDR2 as SYGVKD. CDR3 DNA sequence: TGTGCCATCAGTGGCGGGTTAGACACTGAAGCTTTCTTT. As protein: CAISGGLDTEAFF.

The J gene is TRBJ2-5, the V gene TRBV3-1 (or the pseudogene TRBV3-2); TRBD2 might be the D (5 bases). The V end lost 1 base, the J end lost 5 bases, and 14 bases lay between the germline ends. This CDR3 region has 15 residues. Germline assignment: CDR1 LGHDT and CDR2 YNNKEL (reference sequence). CDR3 loop: CASSQAGSGGETQYF. For the CDR3, the DNA is TGTGCCAGCAGCCAAGCGGGCTCTGGCGGGGAGACCCAGTACTTC.

The chain uses TRBV5-1 and TRBJ2-3; 8 bases agree with TRBD2. The CDR3 has 18 amino acids. Unmatched junction bases numbered 14, after V lost 0 bases and J lost 5 bases. The germline gives CDR1 SGHRS, CDR2 YFSETQ. CDR3 coding DNA: TGCGCCAGCAGCTTGGTGCCAGCGGGAGCCTCCGGGGGAGATACGCAGTATTTT. This codes for CASSLVPAGASGGDTQYF.

This clone was detected only once. This chain connects TRBV30 to TRBJ1-5; 7 bases line up with TRBD1. The CDR3 contains 15 residues. Trimming removed 2 bases from V and 0 bases from J; junction bases left unmatched: 4. Germline V gene sequence: CDR1 GTSNPN, CDR2 SVGIG (reference sequence). The CDR3, as DNA: TGTGCCTGGAGTCAGGGGGTCTATAGCAATCAGCCCCAGCATTTT. Translation gives CAWSQGVYSNQPQHF.